Presented here are 27 T cell receptor beta chains from one specimen sequenced in a study of CD8+ T cells in alopecia areata. Isolated RNA was reverse transcribed into cDNA used as the sequencing template. Generated by immunoSEQ multiplex PCR, the TCRdb table keeps only in-frame clones and is missing some. The data hold about 110,000 clones, with around 59% observed a single time. Sequencing used CD8+ T cells sorted from blood. The receptors stem from a human donor in good health.

The chain joins TRBV5-6 to TRBJ1-1; weak D call: TRBD1 (6 bases). The germline V gene encodes CDR1 SGHDT and CDR2 YYEEEE. The CDR3 length is 15 residues. Trimming took off 3 bases at V and 0 bases at J, with 12 bases between the two ends. CDR3 in amino acids: CASSSGGQVNTEAFF. CDR3 coding DNA: TGTGCCAGCAGCTCCGGGGGGCAGGTGAACACTGAAGCTTTCTTT.

The table lists this clone with a few counts. The chain links TRBV30 to TRBJ1-6; 9 nucleotides align to TRBD1. Germline assignment: CDR1 GTSNPN and CDR2 SVGIG (reference sequence). The CDR3 sequence is 14 residues long. V dropped 3 bases and J dropped 5; count of bases not matched to a gene: 2. CDR3 protein: CAWRGTGNNSPLHF. For the CDR3, the DNA is TGTGCCTGGAGGGGGACAGGGAATAATTCACCCCTCCACTTT.

The V and J genes are TRBV4-2 and TRBJ2-7; 14 nucleotides agree with TRBD2. The V gene's germline CDR1 is LGHNA and CDR2 YNFKEQ. The CDR3 has 15 residues. Trimming at V came to 3 bases and at J to 5 bases, leaving 3 bases not matched to a gene. CDR3 protein: CASSQGLAGADEQYF. In DNA, the CDR3 is TGTGCCAGCAGCCAGGGACTAGCGGGGGCTGACGAGCAGTACTTC.

The CDR3 is CASSQGQGAYEQYF. The CDR3 coding sequence is TGCGCCAGCAGCCAAGGACAGGGGGCTTACGAGCAGTACTTC. The genes are TRBV4-3 and TRBJ2-7; 10 bases are shared with TRBD1. The CDR3 totals 14 residues. Germline V lookup: CDR1 LGHNA, CDR2 YSLEER. Trimming removed 1 base from V and 4 bases from J; junction bases left unmatched: 1.

This clone has more than one count but fewer than ten. The chain couples TRBV29-1 to TRBJ2-1; possible D gene TRBD1, 6 bases. Germline V CDR1 and CDR2: SQVTM, ANQGSEA. This CDR3 spans 13 amino acids. The V end was cut by 5 bases, the J end by 2 bases, with 10 bases between. CDR3 coding DNA: TGCAGCGTTCGGGACACCACCTACAATGAGCAGTTCTTC. Protein sequence: CSVRDTTYNEQFF.

This clone was found a few times. This chain links TRBV27 with TRBJ2-1, with 8 positions matching TRBD2. V gave up 4 bases and J gave up 1 base; unmatched junction bases: 3. The CDR3 consists of 15 residues. Germline V gene lookup returns CDR1 MNHEY and CDR2 SMNVEV (reference sequence). The CDR3, as DNA: TGTGCCAGCAGTTCCGGGACTAGGTCCTACAATGAGCAGTTCTTC. Encoded protein: CASSSGTRSYNEQFF.

This clone was seen once. This chain uses TRBV19 with TRBJ1-2; TRBD1 matches 8 bases. The CDR3 length is 15 residues. The V gene end was trimmed by 6 bases and the J gene end by 3 bases; junction bases not matched to a gene: 9. Germline assignment: CDR1 LNHDA and CDR2 SQIVND (reference sequence). The CDR3 coding sequence is TGTGCCAGTAGCCAAAGGCCGGGACAGGACTATGGCTACACCTTC. As protein: CASSQRPGQDYGYTF.

This clone was recorded only once. The genes are TRBV15 and TRBJ2-1; no definite D call. Trimming took off 8 bases at V and 4 bases at J, with 9 bases between the two ends. The CDR3 is 12 amino acids. CDR1 LNHNV and CDR2 YYDKDF come from the germline V gene (reference sequence). Written as DNA, the CDR3 is TGTGCCACCCGCAAGGGATACAATGAGCAGTTCTTC. Protein sequence: CATRKGYNEQFF. Looking up the rest from reference TRBV15 and TRBJ2-1 gives the full variable domain: DAMVIQNPRYQVTQFGKPVTLSCSQTLNHNVMYWYQQKSSQAPKLLFHYYDKDFNNEADTPDNFQSRRPNTSFCFLDIRSPGLGDTAMYLCATRKGYNEQFFGPGTRLTVL.

V gene TRBV23-1 combines with J gene TRBJ1-3; the D gene is possibly TRBD1 (5 bases). TRBV23-1 is flagged as an ORF with uncertain function. This CDR3 is built from 19 residues. V lost 0 bases and J 4 bases, leaving 22 bases between the germline ends. CDR3 nucleotide sequence: TGCGCCAGCAGTCAATCTCCCGGCCAGGGCGGGGAATGGGGAAACACCATATATTTT. Translating gives CASSQSPGQGGEWGNTIYF.

By frequency in the sample, this clone is medium-sized (0.01 to 0.1%). The chain links TRBV7-9 to TRBJ1-2; D is possibly TRBD1 (6 bases). The CDR3 consists of 13 residues. The germline V gene has CDR1 SEHNR and CDR2 FQNEAQ (reference sequence). V was shortened by 5 bases and J by 8 bases, with 15 bases between the two germline ends. The CDR3 protein is CASSQGQTKGYTF. The CDR3 DNA is TGTGCCAGCAGCCAAGGACAGACGAAGGGCTACACCTTC.

This clone was seen just once. The CDR3 nucleotides read TGTGCCAGCAGCTTAGCGGACGCAGGACAAACGCAGTATTTT. Translated: CASSLADAGQTQYF. This chain links TRBV7-6 with TRBJ2-3; TRBD1 is a possible D gene (5 bases). The CDR3 sequence is 14 residues long. V lost 0 bases, J lost 9 bases, and 13 bases lay in between. In germline, CDR1 is SGHVS, CDR2 FNYEAQ.

The chain carries TRBV9 and TRBJ2-3; D unresolved. V was shortened by 0 bases and J by 4 bases, with 15 bases between the two germline ends. The CDR3 covers 16 residues. Germline-derived CDR1 and CDR2 are SGDLS and YYNGEE. CDR3 bases: TGTGCCAGCAGCGTAGAAGGTAGCCCCGCCGCAGATACGCAGTATTTT. Translated, it gives CASSVEGSPAADTQYF.

The V and J genes are TRBV7-2 and TRBJ1-2; perhaps TRBD1 as D (5 bases). V was pared by 7 bases and J by 6 bases, with 30 bases between. Germline CDR1 reads SGHTA; CDR2 reads FQGNSA. This CDR3 region has 18 residues. CDR3 nucleotide sequence: TGTGCCAGCATCTACCTGGGCCCACTGGGGGGAAGCTACGATGGCTACACCTTC. Amino acids: CASIYLGPLGGSYDGYTF.

The chain employs TRBV30 and TRBJ2-3; D is possibly TRBD2 (5 bases). CDR1 and CDR2 (germline): GTSNPN, SVGIG (reference sequence). Trimming left V 4 bases short and J 1 base short, with 15 bases between. The CDR3 is 15 residues long. The CDR3 DNA follows: TGTGCCTGGAAGGCGAGGGTTTCGCGCACAGATACGCAGTATTTT. Translation gives CAWKARVSRTDTQYF. The full variable domain, rest sourced from reference TRBV30 and TRBJ2-3, is SQTIHQWPATLVQPVGSPLSLECTVEGTSNPNLYWYRQAAGRGLQLLFYSVGIGQISSEVPQNLSASRPQDRQFILSSKKLLLSDSGFYLCAWKARVSRTDTQYFGPGTRLTVL.

The rearrangement links TRBV7-9 to TRBJ2-6; D is ambiguous. The V end lost 2 bases, the J end lost 11 bases, and 7 bases lay between the germline ends. Per germline, CDR1 SEHNR and CDR2 FQNEAQ (reference sequence). CDR3 length: 12 amino acids. The CDR3 DNA follows: TGTGCCAGCAGCTTACCTCTCGACGTCCTGACTTTC. Its protein product is CASSLPLDVLTF.

V gene TRBV2 combines with J gene TRBJ1-2, with TRBD1 identical over 7 bases. The germline CDR1 and CDR2 sequences are SNHLY and FYNNEI. There are 16 residues in the CDR3. With V trimmed by 3 bases and J by 3 bases, 10 bases remained unmatched. The CDR3 loop is CASSDVEGGYDYGYTF. In DNA, the CDR3 is TGTGCCAGCAGTGATGTAGAAGGGGGCTACGACTATGGCTACACCTTC. Full variable domain (outside the CDR3, taken from reference TRBV2 and TRBJ1-2): EPEVTQTPSHQVTQMGQEVILRCVPISNHLYFYWYRQILGQKVEFLVSFYNNEISEKSEIFDDQFSVERPDGSNFTLKIRSTKLEDSAMYFCASSDVEGGYDYGYTFGSGTRLTVV.

In this sample, this clone turned up once. The chain employs TRBV13 and TRBJ1-6; D is unresolved. The V end was cut by 4 bases, the J end by 13 bases, with 8 bases between. The CDR3 is 11 amino acids. Germline CDR1 reads PRHDT; CDR2 reads FYEKMQ (reference sequence). The CDR3 loop is CASSSIPPLHF. The CDR3 region has the DNA TGTGCCAGCAGCTCCATCCCTCCCCTCCACTTT.

The chain couples TRBV7-3 to TRBJ2-3; no clear D. The ends were cut back, 3 bases at V and 4 bases at J, with 5 bases in the middle. Germline V gives CDR1 SGHTA, CDR2 FQGTGA. The CDR3 has 12 residues. The CDR3 bases are TGTGCCAGCAGCTTTGGCTCAGATACGCAGTATTTT. Translation gives CASSFGSDTQYF.

The CDR3 protein is CASSAEGTVDQPQHF. DNA for the CDR3: TGTGCCAGCAGCGCCGAGGGGACGGTGGATCAGCCCCAGCATTTT. The chain combines TRBV9 with TRBJ1-5, with D perhaps matching TRBD1 (5 bases). V lost 3 bases and J lost 5, with 15 bases in between. The CDR3 contains 15 residues. Germline CDR1 SGDLS, CDR2 YYNGEE.

This clone was observed a single time. The V gene is TRBV2, the J gene TRBJ2-3; TRBD1 matches at 9 bases. V lost 3 bases and J lost 6; bases outside the gene matches: 10. The V gene's germline CDR1 is SNHLY and CDR2 FYNNEI. The CDR3 has 16 residues. CDR3 in amino acids: CASSDRGQGRGDTQYF. The CDR3 DNA reads TGTGCCAGCAGTGATCGTGGACAGGGGCGAGGGGATACGCAGTATTTT.

The chain uses TRBV29-1 and TRBJ1-2, with 9 bases lining up with TRBD1. Trimming cost V 1 base and J 6 bases; bases outside gene matches: 9. The CDR3 consists of 15 residues. Germline V gene sequence: CDR1 SQVTM, CDR2 ANQGSEA. The CDR3: CSVEAPGQGIHGYTF. The CDR3 DNA follows: TGCAGCGTTGAAGCCCCGGGACAGGGAATTCATGGCTACACCTTC.

This sequence joins TRBV5-1 and TRBJ2-5; D uncertain. CDR3 length equals 14 residues. Germline lookup yields CDR1 SGHRS and CDR2 YFSETQ. Trimming took 0 bases from V and 5 from J, leaving 11 bases between them. CDR3 DNA: TGCGCCAGCAGCTTGGCCGGCAAGTGGGAGACCCAGTACTTC. It specifies CASSLAGKWETQYF.

V gene TRBV10-2 combines with J gene TRBJ2-1; 9 bases match TRBD2. Germline assignment: CDR1 WSHSY and CDR2 SAAADI. The V segment lost 8 bases and the J segment 6 bases; nucleotides outside the gene matches: 11. The CDR3 sequence is 15 residues long. The CDR3 region is CASGEDGGRGNEQFF. The CDR3 region has the DNA TGCGCCAGCGGAGAGGACGGCGGGAGGGGCAATGAGCAGTTCTTC.

This clone has more than one count but fewer than ten. This rearrangement joins TRBV5-1 to TRBJ2-3, with 8 bases lining up with TRBD1. Germline CDR1 reads SGHRS; CDR2 reads YFSETQ. The J segment lost 4 bases and the V segment lost 5 bases, leaving 6 bases of the junction unmatched. This CDR3 contains 14 residues. CDR3 protein: CASRRQGAADTQYF. The CDR3 nucleotides read TGCGCCAGCAGGCGGCAGGGGGCCGCAGATACGCAGTATTTT. Full variable domain (rest looked up from reference TRBV5-1 and TRBJ2-3): KAGVTQTPRYLIKTRGQQVTLSCSPISGHRSVSWYQQTPGQGLQFLFEYFSETQRNKGNFPGRFSGRQFSNSRSEMNVSTLELGDSALYLCASRRQGAADTQYFGPGTRLTVL.

The chain couples TRBV6-5 to TRBJ2-7, with D perhaps TRBD1 (6 bases). The CDR3 consists of 15 residues. Per the germline V gene, CDR1 is MNHEY and CDR2 is SVGAGI. The V gene lost 10 bases and the J gene lost 3 bases, with 22 bases spanning the gap. CDR3 nucleotide sequence: TGTGCCACCCCCCGGGGCAGGGGTTTAGTCTACGAGCAGTACTTC. This sequence encodes CATPRGRGLVYEQYF.

The rearrangement joins TRBV7-2 to TRBJ2-5; D remains ambiguous. The CDR3 sequence is 15 residues long. V lost 4 bases, J lost 2 bases, and 14 bases lay in between. Germline V gene lookup returns CDR1 SGHTA and CDR2 FQGNSA. CDR3 in amino acids: CASSYEAALQETQYF. CDR3 in DNA: TGTGCCAGCAGCTATGAGGCAGCCTTGCAAGAGACCCAGTACTTC.

The V call is TRBV13, the J call TRBJ2-3; 9 bases match TRBD2. There are 19 residues in the CDR3. Trimming took 1 base from V and 4 from J; bases not matched to a gene: 15. Germline-derived CDR1 and CDR2 are PRHDT and FYEKMQ (reference sequence). CDR3 in DNA: TGTGCCAGCAGCTTAGTAGGCTCAGATGGCGGGGGGGCCGCAGATACGCAGTATTTT. This codes for CASSLVGSDGGGAADTQYF.